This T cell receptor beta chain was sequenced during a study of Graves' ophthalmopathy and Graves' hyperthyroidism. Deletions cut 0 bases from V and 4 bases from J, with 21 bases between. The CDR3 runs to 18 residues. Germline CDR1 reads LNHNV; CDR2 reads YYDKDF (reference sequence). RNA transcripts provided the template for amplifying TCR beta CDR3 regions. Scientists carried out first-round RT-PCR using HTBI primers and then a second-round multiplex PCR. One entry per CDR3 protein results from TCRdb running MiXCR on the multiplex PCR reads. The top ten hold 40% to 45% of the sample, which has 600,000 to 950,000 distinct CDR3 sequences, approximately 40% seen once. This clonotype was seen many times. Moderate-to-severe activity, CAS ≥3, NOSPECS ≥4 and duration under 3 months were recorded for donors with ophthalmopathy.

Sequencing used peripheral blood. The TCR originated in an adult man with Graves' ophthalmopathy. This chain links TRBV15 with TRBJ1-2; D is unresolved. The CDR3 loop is CATSRDEWTPGAGYGYTF. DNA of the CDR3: TGTGCCACCAGCAGAGACGAATGGACGCCAGGCGCCGGCTATGGCTACACCTTC. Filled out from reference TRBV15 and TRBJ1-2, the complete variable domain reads DAMVIQNPRYQVTQFGKPVTLSCSQTLNHNVMYWYQQKSSQAPKLLFHYYDKDFNNEADTPDNFQSRRPNTSFCFLDIRSPGLGDTAMYLCATSRDEWTPGAGYGYTFGSGTRLTVV.